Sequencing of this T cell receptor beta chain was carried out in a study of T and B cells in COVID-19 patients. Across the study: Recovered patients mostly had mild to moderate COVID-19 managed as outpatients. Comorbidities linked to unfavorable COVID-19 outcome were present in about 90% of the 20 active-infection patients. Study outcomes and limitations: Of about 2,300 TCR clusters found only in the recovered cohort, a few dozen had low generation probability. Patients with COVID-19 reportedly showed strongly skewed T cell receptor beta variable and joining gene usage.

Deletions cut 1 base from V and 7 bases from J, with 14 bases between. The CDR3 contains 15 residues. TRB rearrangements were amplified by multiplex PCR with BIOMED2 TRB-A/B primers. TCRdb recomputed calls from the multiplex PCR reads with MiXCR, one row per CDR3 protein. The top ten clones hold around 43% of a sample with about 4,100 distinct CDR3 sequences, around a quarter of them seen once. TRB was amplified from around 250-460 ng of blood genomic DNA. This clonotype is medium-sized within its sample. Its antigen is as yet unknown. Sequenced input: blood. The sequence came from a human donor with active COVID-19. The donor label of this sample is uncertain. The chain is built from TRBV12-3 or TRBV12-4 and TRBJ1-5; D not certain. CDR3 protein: CASSLGGGIWQPQHF. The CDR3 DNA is TGTGCCAGCAGTTTAGGGGGAGGGATATGGCAGCCCCAGCATTTT.